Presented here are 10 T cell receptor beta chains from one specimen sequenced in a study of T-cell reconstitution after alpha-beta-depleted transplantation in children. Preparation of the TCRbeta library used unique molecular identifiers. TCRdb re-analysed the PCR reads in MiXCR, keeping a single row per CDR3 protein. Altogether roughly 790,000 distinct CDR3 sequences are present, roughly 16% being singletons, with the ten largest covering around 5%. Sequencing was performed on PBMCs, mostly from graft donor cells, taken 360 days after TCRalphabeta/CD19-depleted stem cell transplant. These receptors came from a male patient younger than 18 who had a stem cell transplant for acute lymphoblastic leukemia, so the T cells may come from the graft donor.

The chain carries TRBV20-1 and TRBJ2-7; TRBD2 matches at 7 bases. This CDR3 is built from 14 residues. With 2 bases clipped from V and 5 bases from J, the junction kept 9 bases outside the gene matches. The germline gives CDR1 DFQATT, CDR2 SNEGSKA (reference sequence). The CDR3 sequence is CSARRLERDHEQYF. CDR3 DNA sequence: TGCAGTGCTAGAAGACTTGAGCGGGACCACGAGCAGTACTTC.

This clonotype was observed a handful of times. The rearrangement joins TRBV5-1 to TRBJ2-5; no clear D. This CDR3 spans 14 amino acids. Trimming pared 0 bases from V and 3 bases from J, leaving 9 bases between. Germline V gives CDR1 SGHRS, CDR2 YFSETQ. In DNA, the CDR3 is TGCGCCAGCAGCTTGGGGCAGTTAGAAGAGACCCAGTACTTC. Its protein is CASSLGQLEETQYF.

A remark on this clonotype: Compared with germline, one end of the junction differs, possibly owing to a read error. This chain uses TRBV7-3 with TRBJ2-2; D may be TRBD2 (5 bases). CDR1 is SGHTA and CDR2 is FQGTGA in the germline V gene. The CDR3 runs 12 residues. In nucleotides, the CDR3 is TGTGCCAGCAGCTTAATCGGAGGCCGGCTGTATTTT. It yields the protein CASSLIGGRLYF.

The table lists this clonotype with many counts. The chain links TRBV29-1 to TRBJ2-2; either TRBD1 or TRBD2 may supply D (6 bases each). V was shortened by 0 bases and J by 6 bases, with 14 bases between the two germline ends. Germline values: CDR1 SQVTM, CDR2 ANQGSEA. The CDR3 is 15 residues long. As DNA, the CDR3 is TGCAGCGTTGAAGACCCGGGGGCAAGGGCCGGGGAGCTGTTTTTT. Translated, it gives CSVEDPGARAGELFF.

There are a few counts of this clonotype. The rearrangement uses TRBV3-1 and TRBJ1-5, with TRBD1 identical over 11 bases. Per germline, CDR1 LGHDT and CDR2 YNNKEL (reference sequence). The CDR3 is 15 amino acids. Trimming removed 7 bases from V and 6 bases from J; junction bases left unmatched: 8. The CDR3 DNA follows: TGTGCCAGCACCTTGGGACAGGGGGGGACTCAGCCCCAGCATTTT. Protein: CASTLGQGGTQPQHF.

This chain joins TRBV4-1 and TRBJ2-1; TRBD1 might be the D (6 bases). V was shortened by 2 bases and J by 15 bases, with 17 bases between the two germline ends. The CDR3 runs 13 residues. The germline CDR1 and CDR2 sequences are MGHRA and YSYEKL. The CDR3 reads CASSQPGTWIRFF. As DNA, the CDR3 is TGCGCCAGCAGCCAACCCGGGACATGGATACGGTTCTTC.

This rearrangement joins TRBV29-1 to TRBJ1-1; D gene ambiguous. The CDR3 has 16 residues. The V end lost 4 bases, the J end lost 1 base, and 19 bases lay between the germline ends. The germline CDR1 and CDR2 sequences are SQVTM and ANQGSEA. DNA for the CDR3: TGCAGCGTTGCGTCGCTGATCGGCCAAGGGAACACTGAAGCTTTCTTT. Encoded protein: CSVASLIGQGNTEAFF.

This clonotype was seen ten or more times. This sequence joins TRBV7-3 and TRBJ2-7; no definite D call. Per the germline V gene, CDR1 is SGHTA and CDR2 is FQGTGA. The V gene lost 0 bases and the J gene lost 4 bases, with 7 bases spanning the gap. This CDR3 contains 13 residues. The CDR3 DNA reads TGTGCCAGCAGCTTAACAGGGAAATACGAGCAGTACTTC. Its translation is CASSLTGKYEQYF.

As DNA, the CDR3 is TGTGCCAGCAGTTTCTCTGAAGCTTTCTTT. It is translated as CASSFSEAFF. The chain is built from TRBV12-3 or TRBV12-4 and TRBJ1-1, with D unresolved. V was pared by 3 bases and J by 6 bases, with 2 bases between. The CDR3 is 10 amino acids.

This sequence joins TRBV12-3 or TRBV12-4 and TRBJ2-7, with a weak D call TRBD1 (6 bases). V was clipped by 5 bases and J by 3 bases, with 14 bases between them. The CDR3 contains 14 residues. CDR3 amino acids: CASSPLTGVYEQYF. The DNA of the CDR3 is TGTGCCAGCAGTCCCTTGACAGGAGTCTACGAGCAGTACTTC.